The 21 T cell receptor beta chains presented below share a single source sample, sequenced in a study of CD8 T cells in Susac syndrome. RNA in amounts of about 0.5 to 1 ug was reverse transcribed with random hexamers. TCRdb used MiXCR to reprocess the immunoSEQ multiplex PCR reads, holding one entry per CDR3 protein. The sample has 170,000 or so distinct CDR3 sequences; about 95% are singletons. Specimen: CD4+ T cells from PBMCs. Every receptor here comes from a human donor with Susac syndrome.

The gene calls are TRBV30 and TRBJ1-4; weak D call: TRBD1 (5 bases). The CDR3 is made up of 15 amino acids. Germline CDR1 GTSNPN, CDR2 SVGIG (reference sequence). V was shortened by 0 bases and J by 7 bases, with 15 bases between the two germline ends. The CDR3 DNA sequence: TGTGCCTGGAGTGTACTACGGCAGGGCGGTGAAAAACTGTTTTTT. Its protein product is CAWSVLRQGGEKLFF.

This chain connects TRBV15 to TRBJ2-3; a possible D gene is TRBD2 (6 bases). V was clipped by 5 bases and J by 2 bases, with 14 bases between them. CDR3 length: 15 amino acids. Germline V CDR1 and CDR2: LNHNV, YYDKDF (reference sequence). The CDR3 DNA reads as TGTGCCACCAGCGTTCACGGGAGACTCACAGATACGCAGTATTTT. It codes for CATSVHGRLTDTQYF.

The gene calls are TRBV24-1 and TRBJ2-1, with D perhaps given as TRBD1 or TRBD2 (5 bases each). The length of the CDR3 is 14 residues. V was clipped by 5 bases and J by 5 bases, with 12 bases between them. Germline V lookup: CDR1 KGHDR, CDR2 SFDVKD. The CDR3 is CATSGVGTHNEQFF. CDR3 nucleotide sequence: TGTGCCACCAGTGGCGTCGGGACCCACAATGAGCAGTTCTTC.

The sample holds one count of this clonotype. CDR3 sequence: CSASRGQGAVNTEAFF. The CDR3 DNA sequence: TGCAGTGCTAGTCGAGGACAGGGGGCTGTGAACACTGAAGCTTTCTTT. The chain carries TRBV20-1 and TRBJ1-1; 11 bases agree with TRBD1. CDR1 DFQATT and CDR2 SNEGSKA come from the germline V gene (reference sequence). CDR3 length equals 16 residues. Trimming took 3 bases from V and 0 from J; bases not matched to a gene: 6.

This CDR3 is CASSQGGDTEAFF. The CDR3 DNA follows: TGTGCCAGCAGCCAAGGAGGAGACACTGAAGCTTTCTTT. This sequence joins TRBV3-1 and TRBJ1-1; D gene ambiguous. This CDR3 region has 13 residues. Germline CDR1 is LGHDT and CDR2 is YNNKEL (reference sequence). Trimming stripped 1 base from V and 3 bases from J, with 6 bases between.

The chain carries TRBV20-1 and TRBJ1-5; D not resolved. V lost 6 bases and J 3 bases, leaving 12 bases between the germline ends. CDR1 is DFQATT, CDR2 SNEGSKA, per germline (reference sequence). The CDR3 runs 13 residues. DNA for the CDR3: TGCAGTGCGAGACCCAAGCCCAATCAGCCCCAGCATTTT. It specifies CSARPKPNQPQHF.

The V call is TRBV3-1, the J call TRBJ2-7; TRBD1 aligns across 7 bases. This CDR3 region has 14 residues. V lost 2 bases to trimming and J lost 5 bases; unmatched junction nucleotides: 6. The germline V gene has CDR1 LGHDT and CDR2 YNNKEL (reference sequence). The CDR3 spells CASSQSTGADEQYF. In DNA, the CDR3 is TGTGCCAGCAGCCAATCCACAGGGGCGGACGAGCAGTACTTC.

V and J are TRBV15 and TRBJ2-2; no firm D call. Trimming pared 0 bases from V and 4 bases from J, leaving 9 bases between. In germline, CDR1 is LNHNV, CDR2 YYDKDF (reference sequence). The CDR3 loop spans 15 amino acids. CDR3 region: CATSRELPGTGELFF. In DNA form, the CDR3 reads TGTGCCACCAGCAGAGAGCTACCCGGCACCGGGGAGCTGTTTTTT.

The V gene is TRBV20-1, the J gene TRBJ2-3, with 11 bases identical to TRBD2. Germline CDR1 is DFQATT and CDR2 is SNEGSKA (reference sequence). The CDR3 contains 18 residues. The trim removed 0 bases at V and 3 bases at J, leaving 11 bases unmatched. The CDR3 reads CSARDKIPGLADTDTQYF. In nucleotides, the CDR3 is TGCAGTGCTAGAGATAAGATTCCGGGACTAGCGGATACAGATACGCAGTATTTT.

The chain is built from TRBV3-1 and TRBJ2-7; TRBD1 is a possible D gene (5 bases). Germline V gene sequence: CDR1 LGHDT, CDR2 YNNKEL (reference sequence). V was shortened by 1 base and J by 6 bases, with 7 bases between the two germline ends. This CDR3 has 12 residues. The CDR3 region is CASSQGQGEQYF. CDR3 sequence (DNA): TGTGCCAGCAGCCAAGGCCAGGGCGAGCAGTACTTC.

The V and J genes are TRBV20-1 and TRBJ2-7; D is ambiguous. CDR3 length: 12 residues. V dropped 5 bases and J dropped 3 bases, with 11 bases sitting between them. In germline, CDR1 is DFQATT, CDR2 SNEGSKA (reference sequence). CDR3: CSASPSDYEQYF. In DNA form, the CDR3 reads TGCAGTGCTTCTCCCTCGGACTACGAGCAGTACTTC.

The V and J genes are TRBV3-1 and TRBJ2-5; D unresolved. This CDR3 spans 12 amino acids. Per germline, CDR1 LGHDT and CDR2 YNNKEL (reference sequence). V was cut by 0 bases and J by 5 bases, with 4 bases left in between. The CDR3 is CASSQDLETQYF. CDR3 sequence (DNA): TGTGCCAGCAGCCAAGATCTGGAGACCCAGTACTTC.

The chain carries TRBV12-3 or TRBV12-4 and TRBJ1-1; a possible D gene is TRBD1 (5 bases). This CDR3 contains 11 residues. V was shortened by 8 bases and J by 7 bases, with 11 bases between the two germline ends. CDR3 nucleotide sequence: TGTGCCAGCTTAAAAGGGGTTGAAGCTTTCTTT. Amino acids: CASLKGVEAFF.

CDR3 DNA sequence: TGCAGTGCTAGCGGGTCAGGGGAAGAGACCCAGTACTTC. The encoded protein is CSASGSGEETQYF. The chain is built from TRBV20-1 and TRBJ2-5, with D perhaps matching TRBD1 (6 bases). The germline V gene has CDR1 DFQATT and CDR2 SNEGSKA (reference sequence). The CDR3 contains 13 residues. V shed 3 bases and J shed 3 bases, with 11 bases lying between them.

CDR3 in DNA: TGTGCAAGTCGCCCGAGGCCGGGGCCTAACTATGGCTACACCTTC. This encodes CASRPRPGPNYGYTF. The chain has TRBV12-2 and TRBJ1-2; the DNA was not compared with TRBD1, the D call given in the table. TRBV12-2 represents a pseudogene. This CDR3 spans 15 amino acids.

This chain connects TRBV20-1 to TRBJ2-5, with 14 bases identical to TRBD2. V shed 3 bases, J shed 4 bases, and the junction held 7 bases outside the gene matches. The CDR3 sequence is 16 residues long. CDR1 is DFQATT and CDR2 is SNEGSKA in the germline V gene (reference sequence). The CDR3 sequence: CSARKKGLAGGETQYF. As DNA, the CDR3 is TGCAGTGCTAGGAAGAAAGGACTAGCGGGAGGAGAGACCCAGTACTTC.

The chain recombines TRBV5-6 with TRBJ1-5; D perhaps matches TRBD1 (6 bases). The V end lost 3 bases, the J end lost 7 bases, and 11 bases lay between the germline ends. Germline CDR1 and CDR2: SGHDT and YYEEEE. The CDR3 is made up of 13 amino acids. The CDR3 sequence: CASSSGGRQPQHF. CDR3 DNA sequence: TGTGCCAGCAGCTCGGGGGGGCGACAGCCCCAGCATTTT.

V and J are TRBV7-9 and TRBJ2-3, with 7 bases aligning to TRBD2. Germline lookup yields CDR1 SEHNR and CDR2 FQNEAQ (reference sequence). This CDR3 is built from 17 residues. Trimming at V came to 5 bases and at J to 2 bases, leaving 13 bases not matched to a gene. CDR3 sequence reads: CASSPHRLAGATDTQYF. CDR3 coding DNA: TGTGCCAGCAGCCCACACCGACTAGCCGGGGCCACAGATACGCAGTATTTT.

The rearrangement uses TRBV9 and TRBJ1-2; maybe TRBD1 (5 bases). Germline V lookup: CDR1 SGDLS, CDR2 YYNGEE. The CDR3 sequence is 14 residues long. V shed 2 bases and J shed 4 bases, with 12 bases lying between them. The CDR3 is CASSVGGVGYGYTF. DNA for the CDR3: TGTGCCAGCAGCGTCGGAGGGGTAGGCTATGGCTACACCTTC.

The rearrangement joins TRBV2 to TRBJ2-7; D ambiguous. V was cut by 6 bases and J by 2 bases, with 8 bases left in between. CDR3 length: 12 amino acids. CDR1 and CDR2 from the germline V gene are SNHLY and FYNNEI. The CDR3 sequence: CASRSDTYEQYF. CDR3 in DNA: TGTGCCAGCAGATCAGATACCTACGAGCAGTACTTC.

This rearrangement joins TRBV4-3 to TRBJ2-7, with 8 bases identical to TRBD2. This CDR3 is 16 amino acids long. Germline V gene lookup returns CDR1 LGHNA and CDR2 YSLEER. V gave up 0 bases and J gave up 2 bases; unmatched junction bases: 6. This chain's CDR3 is CASSQDFVGRAYEQYF. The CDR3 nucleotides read TGCGCCAGCAGCCAAGATTTTGTCGGGAGGGCCTACGAGCAGTACTTC.